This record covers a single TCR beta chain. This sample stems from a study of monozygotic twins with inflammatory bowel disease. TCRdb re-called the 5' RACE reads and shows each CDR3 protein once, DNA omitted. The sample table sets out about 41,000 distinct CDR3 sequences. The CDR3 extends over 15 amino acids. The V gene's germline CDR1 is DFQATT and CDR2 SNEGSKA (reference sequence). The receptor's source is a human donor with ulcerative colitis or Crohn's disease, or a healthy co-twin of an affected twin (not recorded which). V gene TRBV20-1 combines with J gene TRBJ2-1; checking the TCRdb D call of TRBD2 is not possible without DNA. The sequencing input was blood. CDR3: CSARGARDSLNEQFF.